What follows is one T cell receptor beta chain and its context. These data are taken from a study of T cells in Graves' hyperthyroidism and ophthalmopathy. Amplification of TCR beta CDR3 regions used RNA as the template. RT-PCR in the first round (using the HTBI primer set) targeted the TCR CDR3. MiXCR, applied by TCRdb to the multiplex PCR reads, yields one record per CDR3 protein. The table lists just under 750,000 distinct CDR3 sequences, 30% to 40% of them singletons. The trim removed 0 bases at V and 5 bases at J, leaving 5 bases unmatched. The CDR3 runs to 15 residues. The germline V gene has CDR1 MGHRA and CDR2 YSYEKL.

V usage is TRBV4-1 and J usage is TRBJ1-2, with 8 bases lining up with TRBD1. The TCR sequence derives from a woman in her forties with Graves' hyperthyroidism. The specimen sequenced was blood. The chain's CDR3 is CASSQDQGARYGYTF. The CDR3 DNA reads as TGCGCCAGCAGCCAAGATCAGGGGGCTCGGTATGGCTACACCTTC.